A selection of T cell receptor beta chains follows, all from one sample in a study of identical twins. TCRdb recomputed calls from the 5' RACE reads with MiXCR, one row per CDR3 protein. The data hold a few hundred thousand distinct CDR3 sequences, with approximately 9.6% observed a single time. Another study also made use of these data, one on yellow fever vaccine responses in identical twins.

Sequenced material: PBMCs. The receptors shown here come from a woman aged 18-29 years in good health. CDR3s include the opening cysteine and the closing phenylalanine or tryptophan. The D gene is left open where the match is weak. The size field is filled for only some rows; it gives once, few, many or a size class.

abundance: many; v_gene: TRBV6-2/TRBV6-3; d_gene: NA; j_gene: TRBJ1-2; CDR3nt: TGTGCCAGCAGTTACCGGGGCAGTTCACGACTAGACGGGGCCTACACCTTC; CDR3aa: CASSYRGSSRLDGAYTF
abundance: NA; v_gene: TRBV3-1; d_gene: NA; j_gene: TRBJ1-2; CDR3nt: TGTGCCAGCAGCCTCCAAGGGGCAGGGGCCTATGGCTACACCTTC; CDR3aa: CASSLQGAGAYGYTF
abundance: NA; v_gene: TRBV30; d_gene: NA; j_gene: TRBJ1-1; CDR3nt: TGTGCCTGGGCGACAGAGGACACTGAAGCTTTCTTT; CDR3aa: CAWATEDTEAFF
abundance: many; v_gene: TRBV12-3/TRBV12-4; d_gene: TRBD1; j_gene: TRBJ2-1; CDR3nt: TGTGCCAGCAGAGACCGGGACAGGGGGCCTCGGCAGTTCTTC; CDR3aa: CASRDRDRGPRQFF
abundance: NA; v_gene: TRBV29-1; d_gene: NA; j_gene: TRBJ2-7; CDR3nt: TGCAGCGTTGCACTTCCCGAGCAGTACTTC; CDR3aa: CSVALPEQYF
abundance: NA; v_gene: TRBV7-3; d_gene: NA; j_gene: TRBJ2-2; CDR3nt: TGTGCCAGCAGCCGGGACGTGGGGACCGGGGAGCTGTTTTTT; CDR3aa: CASSRDVGTGELFF
abundance: many; v_gene: TRBV29-1; d_gene: NA; j_gene: TRBJ2-7; CDR3nt: TGCAGCGTTGAAGACGGAGGGCAGTACTTC; CDR3aa: CSVEDGGQYF
abundance: few; v_gene: TRBV15; d_gene: NA; j_gene: TRBJ1-1; CDR3nt: TGTGCCACCAGCAGAGGAACGCAGGGCCATACTGAAGCTTTCTTT; CDR3aa: CATSRGTQGHTEAFF
abundance: NA; v_gene: TRBV7-8; d_gene: NA; j_gene: TRBJ1-2; CDR3nt: TGTGCCAGCAGTTCGGGATCGGCACAAAACTATGGCTACACCTTC; CDR3aa: CASSSGSAQNYGYTF
abundance: NA; v_gene: TRBV7-8; d_gene: TRBD1; j_gene: TRBJ1-6; CDR3nt: TGTGCCAGCAGCAGCCTTGGGGACAGCTCCTATAATTCACCCCTCCACTTT; CDR3aa: CASSSLGDSSYNSPLHF
abundance: NA; v_gene: TRBV7-2; d_gene: NA; j_gene: TRBJ2-3; CDR3nt: TGTGCCAGCAGCTCGCTAGCGCCAGATACGCAGTATTTT; CDR3aa: CASSSLAPDTQYF
abundance: few; v_gene: TRBV28; d_gene: NA; j_gene: TRBJ2-1; CDR3nt: TGTGCCAGCAGACCGCAATACAATGAGCAGTTCTTC; CDR3aa: CASRPQYNEQFF
abundance: NA; v_gene: TRBV20-1; d_gene: NA; j_gene: TRBJ2-7; CDR3nt: TGCAGTGCTAGGAGAGTGGGGTACGAGCAGTACTTC; CDR3aa: CSARRVGYEQYF
abundance: NA; v_gene: TRBV5-6; d_gene: TRBD1; j_gene: TRBJ2-7; CDR3nt: TGTGCCAGCACCTTGCCCCTGGCCAGGGGGCGGGACGAGCAGTACTTC; CDR3aa: CASTLPLARGRDEQYF
abundance: NA; v_gene: TRBV7-6; d_gene: NA; j_gene: TRBJ2-3; CDR3nt: TGTGCCAGCAGCTTATTAATGGGCGGGATGCCAGATACGCAGTATTTT; CDR3aa: CASSLLMGGMPDTQYF
abundance: NA; v_gene: TRBV6-2/TRBV6-3; d_gene: NA; j_gene: TRBJ2-7; CDR3nt: TGTGCCAGCAGTATCGGGACAAATCCTTTCTACGAGCAGTACTTC; CDR3aa: CASSIGTNPFYEQYF
abundance: many; v_gene: TRBV27; d_gene: TRBD1; j_gene: TRBJ2-3; CDR3nt: TGTGCCAGCAGTCTCCGGGACAGGGTGTCAGATACGCAGTATTTT; CDR3aa: CASSLRDRVSDTQYF
abundance: NA; v_gene: TRBV9; d_gene: NA; j_gene: TRBJ2-1; CDR3nt: TGTGCCAGCAGCGTAGTAGGGACCACCAATGAGCAGTTCTTC; CDR3aa: CASSVVGTTNEQFF
abundance: many; v_gene: TRBV6-1; d_gene: NA; j_gene: TRBJ2-5; CDR3nt: TGTGCCAGCAGTGAACCTTTCCTAGAGACCCAGTACTTC; CDR3aa: CASSEPFLETQYF
abundance: NA; v_gene: TRBV29-1; d_gene: TRBD1; j_gene: TRBJ2-1; CDR3nt: TGCAGCGTTGAAGATCGAGACAGGGGCCCCTACAATGAGCAGTTCTTC; CDR3aa: CSVEDRDRGPYNEQFF
abundance: many; v_gene: TRBV5-1; d_gene: NA; j_gene: TRBJ1-1; CDR3nt: TGCGCCAGCAGCTTGAGGGTGTCAGGGGCGAACACTGAAGCTTTCTTT; CDR3aa: CASSLRVSGANTEAFF
abundance: few; v_gene: TRBV10-3; d_gene: NA; j_gene: TRBJ2-1; CDR3nt: TGTGCCATCAGTGAGTCTAAGGGCGAGGCTAGTTACTACAATGAGCAGTTCTTC; CDR3aa: CAISESKGEASYYNEQFF
abundance: NA; v_gene: TRBV12-3/TRBV12-4; d_gene: TRBD1; j_gene: TRBJ2-5; CDR3nt: TGTACCAGCAGTCCACGACAGGGGGCTGGTCTCTTCCAAGAGACCCAGTACTTC; CDR3aa: CTSSPRQGAGLFQETQYF
abundance: few; v_gene: TRBV7-9; d_gene: NA; j_gene: TRBJ2-4; CDR3nt: TGTGCCAGCAGCCTACCTAGCTCCGGTCAGTACTTC; CDR3aa: CASSLPSSGQYF
abundance: many; v_gene: TRBV11-2; d_gene: NA; j_gene: TRBJ1-2; CDR3nt: TGTGCCAGCAGCTTTTTCCCGGATGGCTACACCTTC; CDR3aa: CASSFFPDGYTF
abundance: many; v_gene: TRBV7-6; d_gene: TRBD1; j_gene: TRBJ2-2; CDR3nt: TGTGCCAGCAGCCCCGGGACAGGGAGGACCGGGGAGCTGTTTTTT; CDR3aa: CASSPGTGRTGELFF
abundance: many; v_gene: TRBV7-9; d_gene: NA; j_gene: TRBJ2-2; CDR3nt: TGTGCCAGCAGCTCGCTACAGAAGACCTTAAACACCGGGGAGCTGTTTTTT; CDR3aa: CASSSLQKTLNTGELFF
abundance: many; v_gene: TRBV24-1; d_gene: NA; j_gene: TRBJ2-1; CDR3nt: TGTGCCACCAGTGGCGTTTTGGGCAATGAGCAGTTCTTC; CDR3aa: CATSGVLGNEQFF
abundance: few; v_gene: TRBV12-3/TRBV12-4; d_gene: TRBD2; j_gene: TRBJ2-3; CDR3nt: TGTGCCAGCAGTTTGAGCGGGGTGTGGGATACGCAGTATTTT; CDR3aa: CASSLSGVWDTQYF
abundance: NA; v_gene: TRBV27; d_gene: TRBD1; j_gene: TRBJ2-7; CDR3nt: TGTGCCAGCAGCAGTTTTAAGACAGGGTTTCGGGACGAGCAGTACTTC; CDR3aa: CASSSFKTGFRDEQYF
abundance: many; v_gene: TRBV6-1; d_gene: TRBD1; j_gene: TRBJ1-5; CDR3nt: TGTGCCAGCAGTCGGACAGGGGGCTTTCAGCCCCAGCATTTT; CDR3aa: CASSRTGGFQPQHF
abundance: many; v_gene: TRBV2; d_gene: NA; j_gene: TRBJ2-3; CDR3nt: TGTGCCAGCAGTGACAGGGTACCCAGCACAGATACGCAGTATTTT; CDR3aa: CASSDRVPSTDTQYF
abundance: few; v_gene: TRBV2; d_gene: NA; j_gene: TRBJ2-7; CDR3nt: TGTGCCAGCAGCCCACAGGGAAGGGGCTCCTACGAGCAGTACTTC; CDR3aa: CASSPQGRGSYEQYF
abundance: many; v_gene: TRBV28; d_gene: TRBD1; j_gene: TRBJ1-6; CDR3nt: TGTGCCAGCAGTGGAGGACAGGGTGAAAATTCACCCCTCCACTTT; CDR3aa: CASSGGQGENSPLHF
abundance: many; v_gene: TRBV27; d_gene: NA; j_gene: TRBJ2-7; CDR3nt: TGTGCCAGCAAACCAGGGAGTAGCTCCTACGAGCAGTACTTC; CDR3aa: CASKPGSSSYEQYF
abundance: few; v_gene: TRBV6-2/TRBV6-3; d_gene: NA; j_gene: TRBJ2-3; CDR3nt: TGTGCCAGCAGTTACCAACGGGACATCTACACAGATACGCAGTATTTT; CDR3aa: CASSYQRDIYTDTQYF
abundance: many; v_gene: TRBV6-1; d_gene: TRBD2; j_gene: TRBJ2-3; CDR3nt: TGTGCCAGCAGTCAAACCTGGACTAGCGGGAGCACAGATACGCAGTATTTT; CDR3aa: CASSQTWTSGSTDTQYF
abundance: few; v_gene: TRBV6-2/TRBV6-3; d_gene: TRBD1; j_gene: TRBJ1-2; CDR3nt: TGTGCCAGCAGTTACTCGCCGACAGGGGGGCTCTTCGGCTACACCTTC; CDR3aa: CASSYSPTGGLFGYTF
abundance: many; v_gene: TRBV24-1; d_gene: NA; j_gene: TRBJ2-6; CDR3nt: TGTGCCACCAGTGGAGGGACGCCGCCTGGGGCCAACGTCCTGACTTTC; CDR3aa: CATSGGTPPGANVLTF
abundance: NA; v_gene: TRBV11-2; d_gene: TRBD2; j_gene: TRBJ2-1; CDR3nt: TGTGTCAGCAGCTTAGATCCGGGACTAGCCATCTACAATGAGCAGTTCTTC; CDR3aa: CVSSLDPGLAIYNEQFF
abundance: few; v_gene: TRBV7-9; d_gene: NA; j_gene: TRBJ2-6; CDR3nt: TGTGCCAGCAGCAAAATGTCAAGGAGCTCTGGGGCCAACGTCCTGACTTTC; CDR3aa: CASSKMSRSSGANVLTF